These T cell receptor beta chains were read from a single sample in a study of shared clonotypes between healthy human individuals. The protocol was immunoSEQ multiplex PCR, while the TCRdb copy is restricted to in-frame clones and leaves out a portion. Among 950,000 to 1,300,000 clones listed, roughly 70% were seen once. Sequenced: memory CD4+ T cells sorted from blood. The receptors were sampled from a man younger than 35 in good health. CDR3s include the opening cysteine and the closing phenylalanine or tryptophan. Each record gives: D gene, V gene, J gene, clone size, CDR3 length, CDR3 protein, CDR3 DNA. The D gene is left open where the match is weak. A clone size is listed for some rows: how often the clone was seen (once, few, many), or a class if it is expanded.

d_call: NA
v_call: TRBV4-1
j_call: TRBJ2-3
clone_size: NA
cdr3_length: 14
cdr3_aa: CASSQDQVRDTQYF
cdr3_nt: TGCGCCAGCAGCCAAGATCAGGTACGCGATACGCAGTATTTT

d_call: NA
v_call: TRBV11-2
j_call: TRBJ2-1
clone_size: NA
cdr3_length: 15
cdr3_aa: CASSVTGKNVDEQFF
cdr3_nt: TGTGCCAGCAGCGTTACAGGGAAAAATGTAGATGAGCAGTTCTTC

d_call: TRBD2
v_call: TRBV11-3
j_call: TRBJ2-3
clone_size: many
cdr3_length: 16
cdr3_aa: CASSYGLAGAADTQYF
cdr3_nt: TGTGCCAGCAGCTACGGACTAGCGGGAGCCGCAGATACGCAGTATTTT

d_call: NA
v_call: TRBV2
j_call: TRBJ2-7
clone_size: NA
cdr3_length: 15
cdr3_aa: CASSAQGPLFYEQYF
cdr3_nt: TGTGCCAGCAGTGCACAGGGCCCCCTCTTCTACGAGCAGTACTTC

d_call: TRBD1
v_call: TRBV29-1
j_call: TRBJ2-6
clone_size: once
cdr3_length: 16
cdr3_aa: CSVMGQGITGANVLTF
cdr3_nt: TGCAGCGTCATGGGACAGGGCATTACTGGGGCCAACGTCCTGACTTTC

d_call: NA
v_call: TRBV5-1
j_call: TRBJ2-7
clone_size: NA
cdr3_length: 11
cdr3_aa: CASSDLQEQYF
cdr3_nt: TGCGCCAGCAGCGACCTTCAAGAGCAGTACTTC

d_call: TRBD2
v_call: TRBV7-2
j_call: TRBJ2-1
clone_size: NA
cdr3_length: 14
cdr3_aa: CASGAGTSYNEQFF
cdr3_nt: TGTGCCAGCGGAGCGGGAACCTCCTACAATGAGCAGTTCTTC

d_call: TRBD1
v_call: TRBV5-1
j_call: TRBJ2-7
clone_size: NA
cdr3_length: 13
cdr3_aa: CASSLRQGYEQYF
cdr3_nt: TGCGCCAGCAGCCTTCGACAGGGTTACGAGCAGTACTTC

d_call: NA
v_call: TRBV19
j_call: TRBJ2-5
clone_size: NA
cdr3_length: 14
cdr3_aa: CASSNPERAETQYF
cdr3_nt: TGTGCCAGTAGCAACCCCGAGAGGGCAGAGACCCAGTACTTC

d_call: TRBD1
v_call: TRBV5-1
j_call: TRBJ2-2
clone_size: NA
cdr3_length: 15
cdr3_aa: CASSLRTGDTGELFF
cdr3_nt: TGCGCCAGCAGCCTAAGGACAGGGGACACCGGGGAGCTGTTTTTT

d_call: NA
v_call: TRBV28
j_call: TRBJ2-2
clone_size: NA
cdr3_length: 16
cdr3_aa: CASSLVGDSNTGELFF
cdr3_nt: TGTGCCAGCAGTTTGGTGGGGGACTCGAACACCGGGGAGCTGTTTTTT

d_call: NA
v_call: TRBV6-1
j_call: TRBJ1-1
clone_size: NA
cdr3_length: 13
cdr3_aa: CASSETGNTEAFF
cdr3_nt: TGTGCCAGCAGTGAAACCGGGAACACTGAAGCTTTCTTT

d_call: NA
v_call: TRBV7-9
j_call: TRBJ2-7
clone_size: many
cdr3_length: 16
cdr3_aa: CASSRRTDSLSYEQYF
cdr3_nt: TGTGCCAGCAGCCGCCGGACAGATAGTCTTTCCTACGAGCAGTACTTC

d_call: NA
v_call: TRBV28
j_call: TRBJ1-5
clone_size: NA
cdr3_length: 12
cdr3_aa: CASSQQGQPQHF
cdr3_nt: TGTGCCAGCAGCCAACAGGGCCAGCCCCAGCATTTT

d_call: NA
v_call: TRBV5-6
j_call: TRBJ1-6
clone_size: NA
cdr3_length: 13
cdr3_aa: CASSSIQGQPLHF
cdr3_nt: TGTGCCAGCAGCTCTATACAGGGACAACCCCTCCACTTT

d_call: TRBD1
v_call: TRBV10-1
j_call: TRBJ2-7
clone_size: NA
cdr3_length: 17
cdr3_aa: CASWDRTSGTGSYEQYF
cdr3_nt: TGCGCCAGCTGGGATCGAACCTCCGGGACAGGATCCTACGAGCAGTACTTC

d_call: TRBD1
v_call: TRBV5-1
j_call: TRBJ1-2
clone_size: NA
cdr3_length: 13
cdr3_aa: CASNSGGAHGYTF
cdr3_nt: TGCGCCAGCAACTCAGGGGGCGCCCATGGCTACACCTTC

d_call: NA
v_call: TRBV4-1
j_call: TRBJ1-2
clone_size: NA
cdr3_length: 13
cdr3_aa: CASSQLVGPGYTF
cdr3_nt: TGCGCCAGCAGCCAATTGGTAGGTCCTGGCTACACCTTC

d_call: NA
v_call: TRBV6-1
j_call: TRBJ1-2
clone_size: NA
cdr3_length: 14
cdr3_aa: CASSDRLYLGGYTF
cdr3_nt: TGTGCCAGCAGTGACAGGTTGTACCTCGGGGGCTACACCTTC

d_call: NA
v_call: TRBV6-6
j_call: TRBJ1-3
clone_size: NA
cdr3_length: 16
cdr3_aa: CASSTLSRTAGNTIYF
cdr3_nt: TGTGCCAGCAGCACTTTGTCCCGGACGGCCGGAAACACCATATATTTT

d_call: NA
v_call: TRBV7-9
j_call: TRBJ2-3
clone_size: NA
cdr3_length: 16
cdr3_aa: CASSYSGRGNLDTQYF
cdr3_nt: TGTGCCAGCAGCTATTCCGGAAGGGGTAATTTGGATACGCAGTATTTT

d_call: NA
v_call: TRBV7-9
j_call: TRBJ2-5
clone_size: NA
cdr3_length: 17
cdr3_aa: CASSLGKTSSDGGTQYF
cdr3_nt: TGTGCCAGCAGCTTAGGGAAGACAAGTTCCGACGGGGGGACCCAGTACTTC

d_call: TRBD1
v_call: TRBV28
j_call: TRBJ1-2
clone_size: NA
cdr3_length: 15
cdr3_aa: CASSPGQGPYYGYTF
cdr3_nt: TGTGCCAGCAGCCCAGGACAGGGGCCATACTATGGCTACACCTTC

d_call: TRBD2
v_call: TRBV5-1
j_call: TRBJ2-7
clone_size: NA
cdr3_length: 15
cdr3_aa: CASSLVSGSSYEQYF
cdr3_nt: TGCGCCAGCAGCTTGGTTAGCGGGAGCTCCTACGAGCAGTACTTC